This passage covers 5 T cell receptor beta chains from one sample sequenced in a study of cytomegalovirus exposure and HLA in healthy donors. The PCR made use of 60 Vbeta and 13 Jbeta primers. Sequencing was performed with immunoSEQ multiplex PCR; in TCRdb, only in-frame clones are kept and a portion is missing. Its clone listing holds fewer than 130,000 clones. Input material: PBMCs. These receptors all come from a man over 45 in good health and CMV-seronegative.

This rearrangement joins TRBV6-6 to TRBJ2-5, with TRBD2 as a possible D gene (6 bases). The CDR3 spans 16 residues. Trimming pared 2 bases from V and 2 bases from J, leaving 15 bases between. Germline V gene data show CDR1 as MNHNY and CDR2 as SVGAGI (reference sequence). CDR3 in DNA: TGTGCCAGCAGTTACCGGTCGGACTACCTTCAAGAGACCCAGTACTTC. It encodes CASSYRSDYLQETQYF.

The CDR3 coding sequence is TGCGCCAGGAAACAGGTGTACACCGGGGAGCTGTTTTTT. This gives the protein CARKQVYTGELFF. This chain links TRBV5-1 with TRBJ2-2; D is possibly TRBD1 (5 bases). CDR1 is SGHRS and CDR2 is YFSETQ in the germline V gene. This CDR3 is 13 amino acids long. V gave up 8 bases and J gave up 3 bases, with 11 bases separating them.

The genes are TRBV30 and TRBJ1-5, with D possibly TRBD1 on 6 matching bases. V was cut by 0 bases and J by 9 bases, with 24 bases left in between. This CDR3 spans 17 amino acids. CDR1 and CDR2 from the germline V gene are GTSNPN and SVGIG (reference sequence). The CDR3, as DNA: TGTGCCTGGAGTGTCGTCGCTCCTGGGACACCGGTGGGGCCCCAGCATTTT. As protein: CAWSVVAPGTPVGPQHF.

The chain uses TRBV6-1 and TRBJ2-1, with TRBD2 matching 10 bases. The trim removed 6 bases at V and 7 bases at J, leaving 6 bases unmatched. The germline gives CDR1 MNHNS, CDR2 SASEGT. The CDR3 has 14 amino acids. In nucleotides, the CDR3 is TGTGCCAGCAGGACTAGCGGGTGGGGGAATGAGCAGTTCTTC. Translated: CASRTSGWGNEQFF.

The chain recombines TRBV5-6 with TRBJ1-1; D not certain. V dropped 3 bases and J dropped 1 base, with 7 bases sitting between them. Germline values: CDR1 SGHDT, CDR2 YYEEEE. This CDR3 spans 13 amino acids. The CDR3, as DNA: TGTGCCAGCAGCTCTAGCGGGAACACTGAAGCTTTCTTT. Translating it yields CASSSSGNTEAFF.